One sample yielded the 25 T cell receptor beta chains listed below, sequenced in a study of cytomegalovirus exposure and HLA in healthy donors. The PCR used 60 Vbeta and 13 Jbeta primers. Only in-frame clones appear in the TCRdb table, and some are missing; sequencing was by immunoSEQ multiplex PCR. The table has 110,000 or so clones, approximately 80% seen once. The sample consisted of PBMCs. Receptors were obtained from a woman aged 25 to 39 in good health and CMV-seropositive.

This chain uses TRBV6-5 with TRBJ1-3, with D tentatively TRBD1 (5 bases). The germline V and J ends were trimmed by 0 bases and 0 bases, with 9 bases remaining between them. Germline loops: CDR1 MNHEY, CDR2 SVGAGI. The length of the CDR3 is 16 residues. In DNA form, the CDR3 reads TGTGCCAGCAGTTACTCGGGGGGAAGCTCTGGAAACACCATATATTTT. Translating gives CASSYSGGSSGNTIYF.

The J gene is TRBJ1-5, the V gene TRBV7-8; no clear D gene. The CDR3 totals 15 residues. Germline CDR1 and CDR2: SGHVS and FQNEAQ. V was clipped by 0 bases and J by 5 bases, with 11 bases between them. DNA for the CDR3: TGTGCCAGCAGCTTAGCCCCCCTTCCAGATCAGCCCCAGCATTTT. Translated: CASSLAPLPDQPQHF.

V is TRBV18 and J is TRBJ2-5, with 11 bases aligning to TRBD1. The CDR3 is 14 residues long. Germline V gene data show CDR1 as KGHSH and CDR2 as LQKENI. The V segment lost 6 bases and the J segment 4 bases; nucleotides outside the gene matches: 4. CDR3: CASSQGQGGETQYF. The CDR3, as DNA: TGTGCCAGCTCCCAGGGACAGGGGGGAGAGACCCAGTACTTC.

This rearrangement joins TRBV11-3 to TRBJ2-7; 7 nucleotides match TRBD2. This CDR3 contains 15 residues. Trimming took 2 bases from V and 0 from J; bases not matched to a gene: 4. Germline V lookup: CDR1 SGHNT, CDR2 YENEEA. The chain's CDR3 is CASSLLRGSSYEQYF. CDR3 nucleotides: TGTGCCAGCAGCTTATTGCGGGGGTCCTCCTACGAGCAGTACTTC.

The V call is TRBV12-5, the J call TRBJ2-1; 8 positions agree with TRBD2. With V trimmed by 2 bases and J by 2 bases, 14 bases remained unmatched. The CDR3 contains 19 residues. Germline CDR1 and CDR2: LGHNT and FRNRAP. The CDR3 DNA follows: TGTGCTAGTGGTTTGTTTCCTAAGGCGGGAGGACCTACCTACAATGAGCAGTTCTTC. Protein: CASGLFPKAGGPTYNEQFF.

The CDR3 coding sequence is TGCAGCGCTAGACAGGGAGCAACTAATGAAAAACTGTTTTTT. This gives the protein CSARQGATNEKLFF. This chain joins TRBV29-1 and TRBJ1-4, with TRBD1 identical over 7 bases. The V gene's germline CDR1 is SQVTM and CDR2 ANQGSEA. The V segment lost 7 bases and the J segment 0 bases; nucleotides outside the gene matches: 5. The CDR3 has 14 residues.

The sample holds a few counts of this clone. The V gene is TRBV13, the J gene TRBJ1-1; D possibly corresponds to TRBD1 (6 bases). The CDR3 spans 15 residues. Trimming took 2 bases from V and 1 from J, leaving 11 bases between them. Germline-derived CDR1 and CDR2 are PRHDT and FYEKMQ (reference sequence). The CDR3 protein is CASSLRQARNTEAFF. In DNA, the CDR3 is TGTGCCAGCAGCTTAAGACAGGCCAGGAACACTGAAGCTTTCTTT.

This chain links TRBV5-1 with TRBJ1-6; 8 nucleotides agree with TRBD1. The CDR3 totals 15 residues. Trimming removed 4 bases from V and 10 bases from J; junction bases left unmatched: 10. In germline, CDR1 is SGHRS, CDR2 YFSETQ. The CDR3 sequence: CASSPRTGQPSPLHF. The CDR3 nucleotides are TGCGCCAGCAGCCCCCGGACAGGGCAGCCCTCACCCCTCCACTTT.

The chain joins TRBV18 to TRBJ2-7; 8 bases map to TRBD2. CDR3 length: 15 amino acids. The ends lost 0 bases at V and 1 base at J; junction bases unmatched: 2. In germline, CDR1 is KGHSH, CDR2 LQKENI. DNA for the CDR3: TGTGCCAGCTCACCACCGGGACTAGAGTCCTACGAGCAGTACTTC. This codes for CASSPPGLESYEQYF.

This chain uses TRBV4-2 with TRBJ2-5; 9 bases fit TRBD2. The CDR3 runs to 16 residues. Unmatched junction bases numbered 7, after V lost 4 bases and J lost 1 base. Germline V gene data show CDR1 as LGHNA and CDR2 as YNFKEQ. In DNA, the CDR3 is TGTGCCAGCAGCCTGGTAGCGGGGGTACTCCAAGAGACCCAGTACTTC. Residues: CASSLVAGVLQETQYF.

V is TRBV19 and J is TRBJ2-3; D not resolved. Trimming left V 4 bases short and J 3 bases short, with 5 bases between. Germline-derived CDR1 and CDR2 are LNHDA and SQIVND (reference sequence). This CDR3 is 12 amino acids long. The DNA for the CDR3 is TGTGCCAGTAGTACTTTTACAGATACGCAGTATTTT. Residues: CASSTFTDTQYF.

J is TRBJ1-2 and V is TRBV7-9, with 8 bases matching TRBD1. V gave up 0 bases and J gave up 10 bases; unmatched junction bases: 7. Germline CDR1 and CDR2: SEHNR and FQNEAQ (reference sequence). This CDR3 region has 14 residues. CDR3 residues: CASSLAQTGVDYTF. Here the CDR3 DNA reads TGTGCCAGCAGCTTAGCCCAGACAGGGGTCGACTACACCTTC.

Comments on this clone: A junction boundary mismatches the germline segment, possibly from a read error. The J gene is TRBJ1-1, the V gene TRBV7-9, with D perhaps matching TRBD1 (5 bases). Looked up from germline, CDR1 is SEHNR and CDR2 is FQNEAQ (reference sequence). The CDR3 is 13 residues long. CDR3 residues: CSSTQQVNTEAFF. The CDR3 bases are TGTTCCAGCACCCAACAGGTTAACACTGAAGCTTTCTTT. Complete variable domain (other parts from reference TRBV7-9 and TRBJ1-1): DTGVSQNPRHKITKRGQNVTFRCDPISEHNRLYWYRQTLGQGPEFLTYFQNEAQLEKSRLLSDRFSAERPKGSFSTLEIQRTEQGDSAMYLCSSTQQVNTEAFFGQGTRLTVV.

This chain uses TRBV6-5 with TRBJ2-7; 9 nucleotides agree with TRBD1. From germline, CDR1 is MNHEY and CDR2 SVGAGI. J was trimmed by 2 bases and V by 8 bases; bases with no gene match: 7. The CDR3 has 14 amino acids. The CDR3 loop is CASFSGQGTYEQYF. DNA for the CDR3: TGTGCCAGCTTCTCGGGACAGGGTACCTACGAGCAGTACTTC.

The rearrangement joins TRBV6-1 to TRBJ1-1, with D possibly matching TRBD1 (5 bases). V lost 10 bases and J 1 base, leaving 13 bases between the germline ends. The CDR3 runs to 13 residues. Germline V gene sequence: CDR1 MNHNS, CDR2 SASEGT. CDR3 loop: CATRQRANTEAFF. The CDR3 DNA is TGTGCCACCAGACAGAGAGCGAACACTGAAGCTTTCTTT.

The V and J genes are TRBV19 and TRBJ2-6; the D is unclear. The V gene's germline CDR1 is LNHDA and CDR2 SQIVND (reference sequence). Trimming left V 11 bases short and J 0 bases short, with 5 bases between. This CDR3 is built from 12 residues. The CDR3 DNA reads as TGTGCCGTATTCTCTGGGGCCAACGTCCTGACTTTC. It is translated as CAVFSGANVLTF.

V is TRBV6-1 and J is TRBJ2-1, with D perhaps matching TRBD1 (5 bases). Trimming removed 1 base from V and 12 bases from J, with 7 bases in between. Germline V CDR1 and CDR2: MNHNS, SASEGT. The CDR3 loop spans 11 amino acids. CDR3 DNA: TGTGCCAGCAGTGAAGTCACAGGGCAGTTCTTC. Its translation: CASSEVTGQFF.

The chain carries TRBV19 and TRBJ2-1; the match to TRBD1 covers 8 bases. The CDR3 contains 15 residues. Unmatched junction bases numbered 7, after V lost 1 base and J lost 8 bases. Germline-derived CDR1 and CDR2 are LNHDA and SQIVND (reference sequence). CDR3 in amino acids: CASSIGRQGYDEQFF. In DNA, the CDR3 is TGTGCCAGTAGTATAGGGAGACAGGGGTACGATGAGCAGTTCTTC.

The genes are TRBV6-6 and TRBJ2-7, with TRBD1 identical over 10 bases. V dropped 4 bases and J dropped 5; count of bases not matched to a gene: 11. Germline V lookup: CDR1 MNHNY, CDR2 SVGAGI (reference sequence). This CDR3 has 16 residues. CDR3 nucleotides: TGTGCCAGCAGTTTCCTACCCGGGACAGGGGAGAACGAGCAGTACTTC. Encoded protein: CASSFLPGTGENEQYF.

This chain joins TRBV11-3 and TRBJ2-5; D gene uncertain. V lost 2 bases and J 7 bases, leaving 20 bases between the germline ends. This CDR3 region has 16 residues. Germline lookup yields CDR1 SGHNT and CDR2 YENEEA. The CDR3 sequence: CASSLSTVYDHGTQYF. The CDR3 DNA is TGTGCCAGCAGCTTAAGTACGGTATACGATCACGGGACCCAGTACTTC. Looking up the rest from reference TRBV11-3 and TRBJ2-5 gives the full variable domain: EAGVVQSPRYKIIEKKQPVAFWCNPISGHNTLYWYLQNLGQGPELLIRYENEEAVDDSQLPKDRFSAERLKGVDSTLKIQPAELGDSAVYLCASSLSTVYDHGTQYFGPGTRLLVL.

Of note for this clone: The junction differs from germline at one of its ends, possibly a read error. The gene calls are TRBV7-9 and TRBJ1-1; D perhaps matches TRBD1 (5 bases). The CDR3 runs 16 residues. Per the germline V gene, CDR1 is SEHNR and CDR2 is FQNEAQ (reference sequence). This chain's CDR3 is CSSSLDLGGYLTEAFF. The CDR3 region has the DNA TGTTCCAGCAGCTTAGATCTGGGGGGTTATTTAACTGAAGCTTTCTTT.

The gene calls are TRBV6-5 and TRBJ1-5; D is unclear. The CDR3 covers 15 residues. Germline V gene data show CDR1 as MNHEY and CDR2 as SVGAGI. V was trimmed by 2 bases and J by 2 bases, leaving 10 bases between them. CDR3 loop: CASSYGLWGNQPQHF. The CDR3 bases are TGTGCCAGCAGTTACGGACTCTGGGGCAATCAGCCCCAGCATTTT.

The V call is TRBV30, the J call TRBJ1-3; TRBD1 matches 7 bases. Germline V gene lookup returns CDR1 GTSNPN and CDR2 SVGIG (reference sequence). Trimming took 4 bases from V and 1 from J; bases not matched to a gene: 22. The CDR3 covers 20 residues. The CDR3 DNA reads TGTGCCTGGATAGGCGACAGGTGGTCAGGGGGATCATTGTCTGGAAACACCATATATTTT. Encoded protein: CAWIGDRWSGGSLSGNTIYF.

This clone has only one observation. This chain joins TRBV10-2 and TRBJ2-1; possibly TRBD2 for D (5 bases). Germline V CDR1 and CDR2: WSHSY, SAAADI. The CDR3 has 13 residues. V was trimmed by 3 bases and J by 5 bases, leaving 8 bases between them. CDR3 DNA sequence: TGCGCCAGCAGTGATTGGGGAGACAATGAGCAGTTCTTC. This codes for CASSDWGDNEQFF.

The J gene is TRBJ1-1, the V gene TRBV7-8; no firm D call. This CDR3 comprises 14 residues. Trimming removed 1 base from V and 4 bases from J, with 10 bases in between. Germline CDR1 SGHVS, CDR2 FQNEAQ. The CDR3 DNA reads as TGTGCCAGCAGCTTAGACACTTCGGGCACTGAAGCTTTCTTT. Amino acids: CASSLDTSGTEAFF.